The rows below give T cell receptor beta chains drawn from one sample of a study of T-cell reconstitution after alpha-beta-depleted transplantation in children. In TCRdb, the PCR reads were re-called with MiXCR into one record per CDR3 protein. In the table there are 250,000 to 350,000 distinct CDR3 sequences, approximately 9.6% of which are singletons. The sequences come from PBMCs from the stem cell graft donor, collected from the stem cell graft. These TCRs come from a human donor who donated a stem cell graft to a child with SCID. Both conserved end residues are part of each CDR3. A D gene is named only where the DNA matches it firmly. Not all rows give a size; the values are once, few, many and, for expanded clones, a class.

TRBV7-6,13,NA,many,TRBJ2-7,TGTGCCAGCAGTTTAGGAGGCCTGTACGAGCAGTACTTC,CASSLGGLYEQYF
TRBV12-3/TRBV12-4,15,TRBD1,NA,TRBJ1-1,TGTGCCAGCAGTCGAAAAGGACAGGGATCGACTGAAGCTTTCTTT,CASSRKGQGSTEAFF
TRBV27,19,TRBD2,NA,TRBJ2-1,TGTGCCAGCAGTTTATCCCCCCCAACCATAACGGGGGGTTTAAATGAGCAGTTCTTC,CASSLSPPTITGGLNEQFF
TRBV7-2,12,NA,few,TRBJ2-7,TGTGCCAGCAGCAACCGGGTTTACGAGCAGTACTTC,CASSNRVYEQYF
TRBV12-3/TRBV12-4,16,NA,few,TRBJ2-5,TGTGCCAGCAGTCATTGGACGGGACCCAGCAAAGAGACCCAGTACTTC,CASSHWTGPSKETQYF
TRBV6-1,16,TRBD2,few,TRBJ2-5,TGTGCCAGCAGCCCGACTAGCGGGGGGACCCAAGAGACCCAGTACTTC,CASSPTSGGTQETQYF
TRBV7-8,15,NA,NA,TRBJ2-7,TGTGCCAGCGGACGGGTTGGAGATGTTACCTACGAGCAGTACTTC,CASGRVGDVTYEQYF
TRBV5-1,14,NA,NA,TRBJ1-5,TGCGCCAGCAGCCCCGGGGTAGTCGGTCAGCCCCAGCATTTT,CASSPGVVGQPQHF
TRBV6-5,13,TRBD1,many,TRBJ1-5,TGTGCCAGCAGGGGACAAGGGGGCCAGCCCCAGCATTTT,CASRGQGGQPQHF
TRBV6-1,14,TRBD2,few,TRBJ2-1,TGTGCCAGCAGTATAGCGGGGGCCTACAATGAGCAGTTCTTC,CASSIAGAYNEQFF
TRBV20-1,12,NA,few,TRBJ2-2,TGCAGTGCTAGATCCTATTACGGGGAGCTGTTTTTT,CSARSYYGELFF
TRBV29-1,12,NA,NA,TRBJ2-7,TGCAGCGTTACATCCGAACTTTACGAGCAGTACTTC,CSVTSELYEQYF
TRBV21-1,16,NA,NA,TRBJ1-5,TGTGCCAGCAGCAAAGCGGGACAGGGGAGGAATCAGCCCCAGCATTTT,CASSKAGQGRNQPQHF
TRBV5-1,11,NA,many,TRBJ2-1,TGTGCCAGCTCACTGGACAATGAGCAGTTCTTC,CASSLDNEQFF
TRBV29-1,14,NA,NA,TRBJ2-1,TGCAGCGTTGTAGGTGGCCGCTCCTACAATGAGCAGTTCTTC,CSVVGGRSYNEQFF
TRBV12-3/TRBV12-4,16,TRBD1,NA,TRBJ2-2,TGTGCCAGCAGTCCATCCTCTAGGGGGCCCTCCGGGGAGCTGTTTTTT,CASSPSSRGPSGELFF
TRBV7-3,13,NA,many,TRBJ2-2,TGTGCCAGCAGCTTAAAACCGGGAGGGGAGCTGTTTTTT,CASSLKPGGELFF
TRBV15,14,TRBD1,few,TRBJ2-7,TGTGCCACCAGCAGAGGGGACAGGCTCCACGAGCAGTACTTC,CATSRGDRLHEQYF
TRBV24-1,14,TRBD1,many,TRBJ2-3,TGTGCCACCAGTGATTTGGGACAGGCAGATACGCAGTATTTT,CATSDLGQADTQYF
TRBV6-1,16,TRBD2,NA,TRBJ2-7,TGTGCCAGCAGCTCGCCAGGGACTAGCGGGTACTACGAGCAGTACTTC,CASSSPGTSGYYEQYF
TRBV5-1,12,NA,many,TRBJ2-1,TGCGCCAGCAGCTTGGACAGGACTGAGCAGTTCTTC,CASSLDRTEQFF
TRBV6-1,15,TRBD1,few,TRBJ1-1,TGTGCCAGCAGTCCCTGGACAGGGAGAACAACTGAAGCTTTCTTT,CASSPWTGRTTEAFF
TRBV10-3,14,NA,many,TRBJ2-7,TGTGCCATCAGTGATAGTCTTCCGACCCACGAGCAGTACTTC,CAISDSLPTHEQYF
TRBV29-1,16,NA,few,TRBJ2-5,TGCAGCGTTGCCCCGATGGCCGTGTGGGGACGAGAGACCCAGTACTTC,CSVAPMAVWGRETQYF
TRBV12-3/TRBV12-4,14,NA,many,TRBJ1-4,TGTGCCAGCAGTTTATCAGGGACGTATGAAAAACTGTTTTTT,CASSLSGTYEKLFF
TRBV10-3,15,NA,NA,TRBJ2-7,TGTGCCATCAGTGAGTCCAGGGGAGCAAATTACGAGCAGTACTTC,CAISESRGANYEQYF
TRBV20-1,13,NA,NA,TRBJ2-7,TGCAGTGCTAGAGAGACAGGCACCTACGAGCAGTACTTC,CSARETGTYEQYF
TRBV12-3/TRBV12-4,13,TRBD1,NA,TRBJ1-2,TGTGCCAGCAGTCTGGACAGGGGGCCTGGCTACACCTTC,CASSLDRGPGYTF